These 20 T cell receptor beta chains were sequenced from one sample in a study of fetal regulatory T cell absence and autoimmunity. The method was immunoSEQ multiplex PCR; TCRdb's version includes in-frame clones alone and lacks a portion of them. Of 95,000 or so clones listed, 72% are singletons. Sequencing used pancreas tissue. These receptors were obtained from a male donor with IPEX syndrome.

With regard to this clone: One junction end does not reproduce the germline sequence, and a read error may be involved. Other DNA sequences within the sample encode an identical CDR3. The chain combines TRBV5-1 with TRBJ2-5; the D gene is possibly TRBD1 (5 bases). The CDR3 length is 14 residues. The germline gives CDR1 SGHRS, CDR2 YFSETQ. In DNA form, the CDR3 reads TGTGCCAGCAGCCCAGGGCCCTACCAAGAGACCCAGTACTTC. It is translated as CASSPGPYQETQYF.

The V and J genes are TRBV5-1 and TRBJ2-5, with TRBD2 matching 13 bases. V trimming: 4 bases; J trimming: 1 base; junction bases outside the gene matches: 7. CDR1 is SGHRS and CDR2 is YFSETQ in the germline V gene. The CDR3 extends over 17 amino acids. The CDR3 nucleotides are TGCGCCAGCAGCCCAATACTAGCGGGAGGGCCCCAAGAGACCCAGTACTTC. Encoded protein: CASSPILAGGPQETQYF.

This rearrangement joins TRBV30 to TRBJ2-2; TRBD1 matches 9 bases. The germline V gene encodes CDR1 GTSNPN and CDR2 SVGIG (reference sequence). Losses at the gene ends were 2 bases for V and 6 bases for J; bases not matched to a gene: 1. The CDR3 has 13 residues. CDR3: CAWSTGGPGELFF. DNA for the CDR3: TGTGCCTGGAGTACAGGGGGCCCCGGGGAGCTGTTTTTT.

The chain combines TRBV6-5 with TRBJ2-4; the match to TRBD2 covers 7 bases. The CDR3 contains 15 residues. V lost 6 bases and J lost 4; bases outside the gene matches: 9. Germline assignment: CDR1 MNHEY and CDR2 SVGAGI. In nucleotides, the CDR3 is TGTGCCAGCAGGGCCAGGGCGGGGGAAAAAAACATTCAGTACTTC. Encoded protein: CASRARAGEKNIQYF.

Notes on this clone: One end of the junction does not line up with germline, which may come from a read error. The chain links TRBV6-6 to TRBJ2-2; the D gene could be TRBD1 or TRBD2 (5 bases each). This CDR3 is built from 14 residues. Germline V CDR1 and CDR2: MNHNY, SVGAGI (reference sequence). The CDR3 loop is CATSRGSNTGELFF. CDR3 DNA sequence: TGTGCCACCAGTCGGGGCTCGAACACCGGGGAGCTGTTTTTT.

This rearrangement joins TRBV5-1 to TRBJ2-3; D not certain. The V gene lost 1 base and the J gene lost 4 bases, with 13 bases spanning the gap. CDR1 SGHRS and CDR2 YFSETQ come from the germline V gene. This CDR3 is 15 amino acids long. The CDR3 DNA is TGCGCCAGCAGCTTGCCCGGCTATCGACCAGATACGCAGTATTTT. Its protein product is CASSLPGYRPDTQYF.

This CDR3 is CATSRVGASYGYTF. CDR3 DNA: TGTGCCACCAGCAGAGTAGGGGCCAGCTATGGCTACACCTTC. The J gene is TRBJ1-2, the V gene TRBV15, with a tentative D call TRBD1 (5 bases). Trimming removed 1 base at V and 4 bases at J, with 10 bases between. Germline CDR1 reads LNHNV; CDR2 reads YYDKDF (reference sequence). CDR3 length: 14 amino acids.

This clone is a singleton in its sample. The chain joins TRBV5-1 to TRBJ1-2; 9 bases line up with TRBD1. V dropped 6 bases and J dropped 5; count of bases not matched to a gene: 8. Germline CDR1 and CDR2: SGHRS and YFSETQ. This CDR3 has 14 amino acids. The CDR3 bases are TGCGCCAGCAAGTCGACAGGGGGAGCGTATGGCTACACCTTC. As protein: CASKSTGGAYGYTF. The full variable domain, its missing parts supplied by reference TRBV5-1 and TRBJ1-2, is KAGVTQTPRYLIKTRGQQVTLSCSPISGHRSVSWYQQTPGQGLQFLFEYFSETQRNKGNFPGRFSGRQFSNSRSEMNVSTLELGDSALYLCASKSTGGAYGYTFGSGTRLTVV.

In the case of this clone: A much larger clonotype is one base distant, so this may be a read error. This chain uses TRBV6-4 with TRBJ1-2; TRBD1 might be the D (6 bases). The V and J ends lost 0 bases and 4 bases respectively, with 6 bases between them. The CDR3 runs 13 residues. Germline CDR1 MRHNA, CDR2 SNTAGT. The CDR3 nucleotides are TGTGCCAGCAGTGACTCAGGGGGCTATGGCTACACCTTC. Its translation: CASSDSGGYGYTF.

The chain uses TRBV29-1 and TRBJ2-2, with D tentatively TRBD1 (7 bases). Deletions cut 7 bases from V and 4 bases from J, with 13 bases between. The CDR3 sequence is 13 residues long. Germline CDR1 and CDR2: SQVTM and ANQGSEA. CDR3 nucleotide sequence: TGCAGCGCTGACAGGGACTTCACCGGGGAGCTGTTTTTT. As protein: CSADRDFTGELFF.

The rearrangement links TRBV7-2 to TRBJ1-5; D possibly corresponds to TRBD1 (5 bases). V was cut by 3 bases and J by 5 bases, with 8 bases left in between. Germline CDR1 SGHTA, CDR2 FQGNSA. The CDR3 contains 13 residues. DNA for the CDR3: TGTGCCAGCAGCTTCAGGGTTGATCAGCCCCAGCATTTT. Translating gives CASSFRVDQPQHF. Full variable domain (outside the CDR3, taken from reference TRBV7-2 and TRBJ1-5): GAGVSQSPSNKVTEKGKDVELRCDPISGHTALYWYRQSLGQGLEFLIYFQGNSAPDKSGLPSDRFSAERTGGSVSTLTIQRTQQEDSAVYLCASSFRVDQPQHFGDGTRLSIL.

The rearrangement links TRBV14 to TRBJ1-3, with D uncertain. The CDR3 consists of 16 residues. Trimming stripped 3 bases from V and 0 bases from J, with 12 bases between. The germline gives CDR1 SGHDN, CDR2 FVKESK. DNA of the CDR3: TGTGCCAGCAGCCATGGCAGACCCAGCTCTGGAAACACCATATATTTT. This gives the protein CASSHGRPSSGNTIYF. The full variable domain, in which reference TRBV14 and TRBJ1-3 provide the parts outside the CDR3, is EAGVTQFPSHSVIEKGQTVTLRCDPISGHDNLYWYRRVMGKEIKFLLHFVKESKQDESGMPNNRFLAERTGGTYSTLKVQPAELEDSGVYFCASSHGRPSSGNTIYFGEGSWLTVV.

The chain is built from TRBV5-4 and TRBJ2-7, with 15 bases identical to TRBD2. The CDR3 contains 18 residues. V dropped 4 bases and J dropped 9; count of bases not matched to a gene: 17. CDR1 and CDR2 from the germline V gene are SGHNT and YYREEE (reference sequence). The CDR3 sequence is CASSRTSGRAVSLRGQYF. The CDR3 DNA reads TGTGCCAGCAGCCGGACTAGCGGGAGGGCCGTATCCCTCCGCGGGCAGTACTTC. Full variable domain (rest looked up from reference TRBV5-4 and TRBJ2-7): ETGVTQSPTHLIKTRGQQVTLRCSSQSGHNTVSWYQQALGQGPQFIFQYYREEENGRGNFPPRFSGLQFPNYSSELNVNALELDDSALYLCASSRTSGRAVSLRGQYFGPGTRLTVT.

This clone came up a few times. The chain links TRBV5-4 to TRBJ2-7; D may match TRBD1 or TRBD2 (6 bases each). Trimming took off 6 bases at V and 5 bases at J, with 18 bases between the two ends. The CDR3 loop spans 14 amino acids. From germline, CDR1 is SGHNT and CDR2 YYREEE (reference sequence). CDR3 residues: CASNLRGERHEQYF. CDR3 bases: TGTGCCAGCAACCTGAGGGGGGAGCGCCACGAGCAGTACTTC.

The rearrangement uses TRBV9 and TRBJ2-1; 10 bases match TRBD2. Germline V gene data show CDR1 as SGDLS and CDR2 as YYNGEE. Unmatched junction bases numbered 7, after V lost 2 bases and J lost 5 bases. The CDR3 sequence is 16 residues long. CDR3: CASSVSGLAAHNEQFF. CDR3 sequence (DNA): TGTGCCAGCAGCGTTTCCGGACTAGCGGCACACAATGAGCAGTTCTTC.

This clone has just a few counts. Other DNA sequences in this sample translate to the same CDR3. The CDR3 region has the DNA TGTGCCAGCAGCTTACAGGGGAATCAGCCCCAGCATTTT. This translates into CASSLQGNQPQHF. The chain is built from TRBV7-2 and TRBJ1-5, with a possible D match to TRBD1 (6 bases). V was clipped by 2 bases and J by 4 bases, with 6 bases between them. The V gene's germline CDR1 is SGHTA and CDR2 FQGNSA. The CDR3 runs to 13 residues. The whole variable domain, remainder taken from reference TRBV7-2 and TRBJ1-5, is GAGVSQSPSNKVTEKGKDVELRCDPISGHTALYWYRQSLGQGLEFLIYFQGNSAPDKSGLPSDRFSAERTGGSVSTLTIQRTQQEDSAVYLCASSLQGNQPQHFGDGTRLSIL.

This chain connects TRBV27 to TRBJ2-2; 8 bases agree with TRBD1. There are 15 residues in the CDR3. CDR1 is MNHEY and CDR2 is SMNVEV in the germline V gene (reference sequence). V shed 2 bases and J 1 base; nucleotides not matched to a gene: 0. In DNA, the CDR3 is TGTGCCAGCAGTTTAGGGACAGGGAACACCGGGGAGCTGTTTTTT. It specifies CASSLGTGNTGELFF.

The rearrangement joins TRBV2 to TRBJ2-7, with TRBD2 identical over 10 bases. J was trimmed by 5 bases and V by 4 bases; bases with no gene match: 2. The length of the CDR3 is 13 residues. CDR1 is SNHLY, CDR2 FYNNEI, per germline. The CDR3 DNA is TGTGCCAGCAGTGGGCTAGCGGGGGACGAGCAGTACTTC. It translates to CASSGLAGDEQYF.

The rearrangement joins TRBV13 to TRBJ1-2, with 12 bases that match TRBD1. The CDR3 sequence is 14 residues long. Trimming cost V 3 bases and J 8 bases; bases outside gene matches: 4. The germline V gene has CDR1 PRHDT and CDR2 FYEKMQ (reference sequence). The CDR3 sequence is CASSFRDRGQGYTF. CDR3 in DNA: TGTGCCAGCAGCTTCCGGGACAGGGGGCAGGGCTACACCTTC.

The rearrangement uses TRBV11-2 and TRBJ2-7, with 7 positions matching TRBD2. The CDR3 loop spans 16 amino acids. CDR1 and CDR2 (germline): SGHAT, FQNNGV. J was trimmed by 2 bases and V by 2 bases; bases with no gene match: 9. The CDR3 region is CASSLRWAAGAYEQYF. In DNA, the CDR3 is TGTGCCAGCAGCTTAAGGTGGGCCGCGGGAGCCTACGAGCAGTACTTC.